The 22 T cell receptor beta chains below were found in one sample sequenced in a study of CD8 T cells in ankylosing spondylitis. TCRdb reprocessed the 5' RACE reads via MiXCR and lists one record per CDR3 protein. The sample has about 260,000 distinct CDR3 sequences; 20% are singletons. The sequenced sample was blood, either unsorted or a sorted T cell fraction (not recorded which). These receptors originate from a male donor with ankylosing spondylitis or in good health (not recorded which).

This clonotype was recorded many times. The rearrangement joins TRBV27 to TRBJ1-3; no firm D call. Germline CDR1 and CDR2: MNHEY and SMNVEV (reference sequence). The CDR3 runs 12 residues. V was pared by 7 bases and J by 0 bases, with 4 bases between. This CDR3 is CASTFSGNTIYF. The CDR3 DNA is TGTGCCAGCACCTTCTCTGGAAACACCATATATTTT.

This clonotype showed up just a few times. The rearrangement links TRBV20-1 to TRBJ1-5, with D possibly TRBD1 on 5 matching bases. Per germline, CDR1 DFQATT and CDR2 SNEGSKA (reference sequence). Trimming stripped 0 bases from V and 8 bases from J, with 14 bases between. This CDR3 is 14 amino acids long. The DNA for the CDR3 is TGCAGTGCTAGAGATGGGGCAGCGGTAGAGCCCCAGCATTTT. Residues: CSARDGAAVEPQHF.

The V gene is TRBV2, the J gene TRBJ1-2; D remains ambiguous. The V and J ends lost 2 bases and 4 bases respectively, with 11 bases between them. The germline V gene has CDR1 SNHLY and CDR2 FYNNEI. This CDR3 is built from 14 residues. The DNA of the CDR3 is TGTGCCAGCAGTGAAAGGCAGCAAAGCTATGGCTACACCTTC. This translates into CASSERQQSYGYTF.

The gene calls are TRBV27 and TRBJ2-1; no clear D gene. The CDR3 contains 14 residues. Trimming shortened V by 1 base and J by 4 bases, and 8 bases separated the two germline ends. CDR1 MNHEY and CDR2 SMNVEV come from the germline V gene (reference sequence). Here the CDR3 DNA reads TGTGCCAGCAGTTTATTGCGGCAGTACAATGAGCAGTTCTTC. Its translation is CASSLLRQYNEQFF.

This chain links TRBV30 with TRBJ2-3, with D possibly being TRBD2 (5 bases). Trimming removed 3 bases at V and 5 bases at J, with 18 bases between. CDR3 length: 15 residues. Germline V gives CDR1 GTSNPN, CDR2 SVGIG (reference sequence). CDR3 loop: CAWSPLGGDGDTQYF. CDR3 coding DNA: TGTGCCTGGAGCCCCCTCGGAGGTGACGGAGATACGCAGTATTTT. Together with reference TRBV30 and TRBJ2-3, the CDR3 gives the full variable domain: SQTIHQWPATLVQPVGSPLSLECTVEGTSNPNLYWYRQAAGRGLQLLFYSVGIGQISSEVPQNLSASRPQDRQFILSSKKLLLSDSGFYLCAWSPLGGDGDTQYFGPGTRLTVL.

The gene calls are TRBV20-1 and TRBJ2-3; 8 bases are shared with TRBD1. CDR1 and CDR2 from the germline V gene are DFQATT and SNEGSKA (reference sequence). The CDR3 runs to 17 residues. V lost 0 bases and J lost 2; bases outside the gene matches: 10. This CDR3 reads CSAREGRGPKLTDTQYF. CDR3 sequence (DNA): TGCAGTGCTAGAGAGGGCAGGGGGCCCAAACTCACAGATACGCAGTATTTT.

This clonotype was counted ten times or more. The chain is built from TRBV7-9 and TRBJ2-1; perhaps TRBD2 as D (5 bases). V was cut by 5 bases and J by 9 bases, with 14 bases left in between. CDR3 length: 13 amino acids. Germline CDR1 and CDR2: SEHNR and FQNEAQ (reference sequence). The DNA for the CDR3 is TGTGCCAGCAGCCCACGCTGGACTCGTGAGCAGTTCTTC. Residues: CASSPRWTREQFF.

There are a few counts of this clonotype. The gene calls are TRBV20-1 and TRBJ1-5; a possible D gene is TRBD1 (5 bases). This CDR3 spans 15 amino acids. V lost 1 base and J 6 bases, leaving 16 bases between the germline ends. The germline V gene encodes CDR1 DFQATT and CDR2 SNEGSKA (reference sequence). The CDR3 nucleotides read TGCAGTGCTAGAGCGAGTGGGGGTGACGGTCAGCCCCAGCATTTT. This encodes CSARASGGDGQPQHF.

This clonotype turned up a few times. V gene TRBV5-5 combines with J gene TRBJ2-7; D not resolved. Per germline, CDR1 SGHKS and CDR2 YYEKEE (reference sequence). There are 14 residues in the CDR3. Trimming took off 0 bases at V and 6 bases at J, with 13 bases between the two ends. The CDR3 sequence: CASSLDRVLAEQYV. The CDR3 DNA reads TGTGCCAGCAGCTTGGATCGAGTATTAGCCGAGCAGTACGTC.

The CDR3 here is CASSFARNQPQHF. DNA of the CDR3: TGTGCCAGCAGTTTCGCTCGCAATCAGCCCCAGCATTTT. This chain connects TRBV12-3 or TRBV12-4 to TRBJ1-5; D is uncertain. V was shortened by 3 bases and J by 2 bases, with 5 bases between the two germline ends. The length of the CDR3 is 13 residues.

V is TRBV6-1 and J is TRBJ2-7; 7 bases align to TRBD2. The CDR3 contains 16 residues. Germline V gene lookup returns CDR1 MNHNS and CDR2 SASEGT. V lost 8 bases to trimming and J lost 3 bases; unmatched junction nucleotides: 16. In DNA form, the CDR3 reads TGTGCCAGCCCCCAATCTAGCGGAGCCAGGGACTACGAGCAGTACGTC. Translated, it gives CASPQSSGARDYEQYV.

The V gene is TRBV11-2, the J gene TRBJ2-3; D gene unclear. V lost 3 bases, J lost 4 bases, and 5 bases lay in between. There are 12 residues in the CDR3. CDR1 and CDR2 (germline): SGHAT, FQNNGV. The CDR3: CASSFFSDTQYF. The CDR3 DNA is TGTGCCAGCAGCTTTTTCTCAGATACGCAGTATTTT.

The gene calls are TRBV5-1 and TRBJ2-1; D ambiguous. Germline-derived CDR1 and CDR2 are SGHRS and YFSETQ. This CDR3 is built from 16 residues. Trimming took off 0 bases at V and 8 bases at J, with 18 bases between the two ends. CDR3 residues: CASSLASDGLGHEQFF. CDR3 nucleotide sequence: TGCGCCAGCAGCTTGGCTTCCGACGGCCTCGGGCATGAGCAGTTCTTC.

The chain recombines TRBV11-2 with TRBJ2-2; 7 bases line up with TRBD1. The V gene end was trimmed by 1 base and the J gene end by 5 bases; junction bases not matched to a gene: 4. The CDR3 length is 15 residues. Germline assignment: CDR1 SGHAT and CDR2 FQNNGV. CDR3 protein: CASSLAQGWTGELFF. The CDR3 bases are TGTGCCAGCAGCTTAGCACAGGGGTGGACCGGGGAGCTGTTTTTT.

The table lists this clonotype with many counts. This chain uses TRBV18 with TRBJ2-5; tentative D call: TRBD1 (5 bases). The V end lost 4 bases, the J end lost 1 base, and 10 bases lay between the germline ends. The germline V gene encodes CDR1 KGHSH and CDR2 LQKENI. The CDR3 runs to 14 residues. In DNA form, the CDR3 reads TGTGCCAGCTCACTGGCTGGGGCCCAAGAGACCCAGTACTTC. As protein: CASSLAGAQETQYF. Looking up the rest from reference TRBV18 and TRBJ2-5 gives the full variable domain: NAGVMQNPRHLVRRRGQEARLRCSPMKGHSHVYWYRQLPEEGLKFMVYLQKENIIDESGMPKERFSAEFPKEGPSILRIQQVVRGDSAAYFCASSLAGAQETQYFGPGTRLLVL.

The genes are TRBV12-3 or TRBV12-4 and TRBJ1-5; D is possibly TRBD1 (5 bases). Trimming shortened V by 3 bases and J by 9 bases, and 27 bases separated the two germline ends. This CDR3 has 18 residues. CDR3 in DNA: TGTGCCAGCAGTTTGGCTTTTCCGGTAGGGACTCGGGAGGGGCCCCAGCATTTT. It encodes CASSLAFPVGTREGPQHF.

This chain joins TRBV3-1 and TRBJ2-5; 9 bases align to TRBD2. Germline V lookup: CDR1 LGHDT, CDR2 YNNKEL (reference sequence). The V segment lost 4 bases and the J segment 5 bases; nucleotides outside the gene matches: 5. The CDR3 runs 14 residues. CDR3 protein: CASSLRGGGETQYF. CDR3 DNA: TGTGCCAGCAGCCTGCGGGGGGGCGGGGAGACCCAGTACTTC.

Note on this clonotype: One end of the junction does not line up with germline, which may come from a read error. The rearrangement joins TRBV3-1 to TRBJ1-2; D might be TRBD1 (5 bases). Germline CDR1 LGHDT, CDR2 YNNKEL (reference sequence). CDR3 length: 18 residues. The CDR3: CTSSSQFIPGGNYYGYTF. CDR3 in DNA: TGTACCAGCAGTTCCCAGTTTATCCCGGGGGGGAACTACTATGGCTACACCTTC.

The chain joins TRBV10-3 to TRBJ2-2, with D unresolved. Germline assignment: CDR1 ENHRY and CDR2 SYGVKD. V dropped 7 bases and J dropped 2 bases, with 11 bases sitting between them. The CDR3 is made up of 14 amino acids. Written as DNA, the CDR3 is TGTGCCATCACCCCCAGACTTAACACCGGGGAGCTGTTTTTT. This encodes CAITPRLNTGELFF.

V gene TRBV24-1 combines with J gene TRBJ2-1; TRBD1 matches 8 bases. This CDR3 contains 16 residues. Germline trimming cut 4 bases from V and 4 bases from J; bases unmatched to any gene: 8. Germline assignment: CDR1 KGHDR and CDR2 SFDVKD. DNA of the CDR3: TGTGCCACCAGTGACCCTGGACAGGGTGGATACAATGAGCAGTTCTTC. It specifies CATSDPGQGGYNEQFF.

This clonotype was seen a few times. V is TRBV12-3 or TRBV12-4 and J is TRBJ2-1; 9 nucleotides align to TRBD2. V lost 3 bases and J lost 3; bases outside the gene matches: 3. The CDR3 is 15 amino acids. CDR3 sequence: CASSFSGGNYNEQFF. The CDR3 coding sequence is TGTGCCAGCAGTTTTAGCGGGGGAAACTACAATGAGCAGTTCTTC.

This clonotype has just one count. CDR3 bases: TGCAGTGCTAGTGGGGGTAGGGGGAATCAGCCCCAGCATTTT. Residues: CSASGGRGNQPQHF. V and J are TRBV20-1 and TRBJ1-5, with D possibly TRBD1 on 6 matching bases. The germline V gene has CDR1 DFQATT and CDR2 SNEGSKA (reference sequence). The V end was cut by 3 bases, the J end by 4 bases, with 13 bases between. This CDR3 is 14 amino acids long.